These 17 T cell receptor beta chains share one sample of origin, sequenced in a study of cytomegalovirus exposure and HLA in healthy donors (dated by TCRdb to 2015 to 2018). The library was made by the immunoSEQ multiplex PCR assay. For the multiplex PCR, a mixture combining 60 forward primers for TCR Vbeta segments and 13 reverse primers for TCR Jbeta segments was used. The clones in this table, taken by TCRdb from immuneACCESS, are in-frame only. Not every clone is retained; where verified, under half of the shortfall comes from an unresolved V gene, and the cause of the rest is unknown. Recorded for this sample are about 220,000 clones; over 80% of them occurred a single time. The ten most abundant clones make up under 0.85% of the sample. The sequenced sample was PBMCs. The receptors derive from a boy between 2 and 10 years old in good health and CMV-seronegative.

The rearrangement joins TRBV10-2 to TRBJ1-1; a weak D match, TRBD1 (5 bases). Trimming removed 2 bases from V and 6 bases from J, with 13 bases in between. CDR3 size: 14 residues. Germline values: CDR1 WSHSY, CDR2 SAAADI. The CDR3 bases are TGCGCCAGCAGTGAGACTCGCAGGGCGGCTGAAGCTTTCTTT. Translation: CASSETRRAAEAFF.

V is TRBV5-6 and J is TRBJ1-1; TRBD1 matches 8 bases. This CDR3 contains 18 residues. With 2 bases clipped from V and 2 bases from J, the junction kept 14 bases outside the gene matches. CDR1 SGHDT and CDR2 YYEEEE come from the germline V gene. The CDR3 DNA reads as TGTGCCAGCAGCTTCTCGCCAAAACAGGGGGGCCTTAACACTGAAGCTTTCTTT. Translating it yields CASSFSPKQGGLNTEAFF.

The rearrangement links TRBV2 to TRBJ2-1, with 7 bases aligning to TRBD1. This CDR3 has 16 residues. Germline CDR1 and CDR2: SNHLY and FYNNEI. With 3 bases clipped from V and 1 base from J, the junction kept 6 bases outside the gene matches. The CDR3 protein is CASSDRGPSSYNEQFF. The CDR3 coding sequence is TGTGCCAGCAGTGATAGGGGGCCCTCATCCTACAATGAGCAGTTCTTC.

The genes are TRBV9 and TRBJ1-2; the D is unclear. Germline V lookup: CDR1 SGDLS, CDR2 YYNGEE. The CDR3 loop spans 15 amino acids. V was trimmed by 3 bases and J by 2 bases, leaving 14 bases between them. CDR3 region: CASSADLGSNYGYTF. CDR3 DNA: TGTGCCAGCAGCGCCGACCTAGGGAGCAACTATGGCTACACCTTC.

The genes are TRBV19 and TRBJ2-1, with 7 bases matching TRBD2. CDR1 is LNHDA and CDR2 is SQIVND in the germline V gene (reference sequence). Unmatched junction bases numbered 7, after V lost 3 bases and J lost 5 bases. The CDR3 length is 15 residues. This CDR3 reads CASSMWGAGDNEQFF. The DNA for the CDR3 is TGTGCCAGTAGTATGTGGGGCGCGGGGGACAATGAGCAGTTCTTC.

This rearrangement joins TRBV7-2 to TRBJ2-3; D may be TRBD2 (5 bases). This CDR3 has 14 residues. The V end was cut by 4 bases, the J end by 10 bases, with 18 bases between. CDR1 and CDR2 from the germline V gene are SGHTA and FQGNSA. The CDR3 loop reads CASSSVAFVRAQYF. The CDR3 nucleotides read TGTGCCAGCAGCTCAGTAGCGTTCGTTAGGGCGCAGTATTTT.

This clone was counted a single time. This chain connects TRBV27 to TRBJ1-5; maybe TRBD1 (6 bases). The CDR3 sequence is 14 residues long. Trimming took 5 bases from V and 3 from J, leaving 11 bases between them. CDR1 and CDR2 (germline): MNHEY, SMNVEV (reference sequence). The CDR3: CASSPTGFNQPQHF. CDR3 DNA sequence: TGTGCCAGCAGTCCCACAGGGTTCAATCAGCCCCAGCATTTT.

The chain has TRBV1 and TRBJ1-4; the listed D gene, TRBD1, was not tested against the DNA. TRBV1 is a pseudogene. The CDR3 covers 14 residues. CDR3 bases: TGCACCAGCAGCCTTGACAAGGCGAATGAAAAACTGTTTTTT. Translation: CTSSLDKANEKLFF.

The chain recombines TRBV6-1 with TRBJ2-7; a weak D match, TRBD2 (5 bases). Germline loops: CDR1 MNHNS, CDR2 SASEGT. CDR3 size: 14 residues. Trimming left V 6 bases short and J 7 bases short, with 19 bases between. The DNA of the CDR3 is TGTGCCAGCAGGCCGGCGGGTGGGAAAGGGGAGCAGTACTTC. Its translation: CASRPAGGKGEQYF.

The chain joins TRBV19 to TRBJ1-2; D is ambiguous. Trimming left V 3 bases short and J 4 bases short, with 9 bases between. Germline values: CDR1 LNHDA, CDR2 SQIVND (reference sequence). The CDR3 is 13 amino acids. This chain's CDR3 is CASSISASYGYTF. The CDR3, as DNA: TGTGCCAGTAGTATTAGCGCAAGCTATGGCTACACCTTC. Looking up the rest from reference TRBV19 and TRBJ1-2 gives the full variable domain: DGGITQSPKYLFRKEGQNVTLSCEQNLNHDAMYWYRQDPGQGLRLIYYSQIVNDFQKGDIAEGYSVSREKKESFPLTVTSAQKNPTAFYLCASSISASYGYTFGSGTRLTVV.

The rearrangement joins TRBV4-1 to TRBJ2-5, with 7 bases identical to TRBD1. This CDR3 is built from 15 residues. The ends lost 1 base at V and 1 base at J; junction bases unmatched: 3. Looked up from germline, CDR1 is MGHRA and CDR2 is YSYEKL. The chain's CDR3 is CASSQANRGQETQYF. The CDR3, as DNA: TGCGCCAGCAGCCAAGCTAACAGGGGCCAAGAGACCCAGTACTTC.

This chain joins TRBV18 and TRBJ2-1; 13 bases fit TRBD2. Germline CDR1 reads KGHSH; CDR2 reads LQKENI. The CDR3 totals 16 residues. J lost 7 bases, V lost 1 base, and 4 bases had no gene match. The CDR3 loop is CASSPLLAGGGNEQFF. For the CDR3, the DNA is TGTGCCAGCTCACCACTACTAGCGGGAGGGGGGAATGAGCAGTTCTTC. The full variable domain, its missing parts supplied by reference TRBV18 and TRBJ2-1, is NAGVMQNPRHLVRRRGQEARLRCSPMKGHSHVYWYRQLPEEGLKFMVYLQKENIIDESGMPKERFSAEFPKEGPSILRIQQVVRGDSAAYFCASSPLLAGGGNEQFFGPGTRLTVL.

This chain joins TRBV5-1 and TRBJ1-2, with TRBD1 as a possible D gene (5 bases). With 0 bases removed from V and 3 bases from J, the gap between germline ends came to 9 bases. Germline V gene sequence: CDR1 SGHRS, CDR2 YFSETQ. This CDR3 has 14 residues. The CDR3 nucleotides are TGCGCCAGCAGCTTGGGGGCAGGGTACTATGGCTACACCTTC. Translating gives CASSLGAGYYGYTF.

The V and J genes are TRBV30 and TRBJ1-2, with D unclear. Trimming shortened V by 4 bases and J by 6 bases, and 9 bases separated the two germline ends. The CDR3 length is 11 residues. CDR1 and CDR2 from the germline V gene are GTSNPN and SVGIG (reference sequence). This CDR3 is CAWIGPHGYTF. The CDR3, as DNA: TGTGCCTGGATTGGCCCCCATGGCTACACCTTC.

The sample holds a few counts of this clone. The chain carries TRBV6-1 and TRBJ1-2; 10 bases line up with TRBD1. CDR1 is MNHNS and CDR2 is SASEGT in the germline V gene. Trimming at V came to 5 bases and at J to 3 bases, leaving 6 bases not matched to a gene. The CDR3 runs 15 residues. The CDR3 protein is CASSRQGARDYGYTF. DNA of the CDR3: TGTGCCAGCAGTAGACAGGGGGCAAGGGACTATGGCTACACCTTC.

This chain joins TRBV7-2 and TRBJ2-1, with 11 bases aligning to TRBD2. The trim removed 1 base at V and 7 bases at J, leaving 3 bases unmatched. The CDR3 length is 15 residues. Germline CDR1 and CDR2: SGHTA and FQGNSA. The CDR3 bases are TGTGCCAGCAGCTTAGAGGGACTAGCGGATAATGAGCAGTTCTTC. Its protein is CASSLEGLADNEQFF. Together with reference TRBV7-2 and TRBJ2-1, the CDR3 gives the full variable domain: GAGVSQSPSNKVTEKGKDVELRCDPISGHTALYWYRQSLGQGLEFLIYFQGNSAPDKSGLPSDRFSAERTGGSVSTLTIQRTQQEDSAVYLCASSLEGLADNEQFFGPGTRLTVL.

This sequence joins TRBV27 and TRBJ2-1; TRBD2 matches at 9 bases. CDR3 length: 15 residues. Germline loops: CDR1 MNHEY, CDR2 SMNVEV (reference sequence). Trimming removed 5 bases from V and 0 bases from J; junction bases left unmatched: 2. The CDR3 region is CASSDSGSSYNEQFF. CDR3 nucleotides: TGTGCCAGCAGTGATAGCGGGAGCTCCTACAATGAGCAGTTCTTC.